The 10 T cell receptor beta chains reported below all come from one sample, sequenced in a study of regulatory T cells in long-lasting Graves disease listed by TCRdb under 2021. The time point label for this specimen denotes: newly diagnosed GD, antithyroid drugs for less than 3 months. For both TCR sequencing and RNA sequencing, RNA was extracted from PBMCs in TRIzol. The receptor library was made with multiplex PCR. This sample was sequenced with an Illumina HiSeq 4000. CDR3 regions were amplified by Arm-PCR with iRepertoire HTBI primers to construct TCR beta libraries. TCRdb trimmed public reads at Q25 via fastp, called clones via MiXCR and kept in-frame beta chains. Rows with a matching CDR3 protein are joined into one entry that keeps the most common DNA and genes. The sample table records some 500,000 distinct CDR3 sequences; approximately 15% of these occur just once. Together, the top ten hold roughly a tenth of the sample.

These data were also reused for a study on T cells in Graves' hyperthyroidism and ophthalmopathy.

Source: peripheral blood mononuclear cells (PBMCs), taken at new diagnosis, from a patient treated with antithyroid drugs. The receptor set was obtained from a young man with Graves disease. Donor details come from another sample of the same person, matched by shared clones.

This clonotype was detected many times. V and J are TRBV7-8 and TRBJ2-1; D is possibly TRBD1 (5 bases). Germline values: CDR1 SGHVS, CDR2 FQNEAQ. The CDR3 sequence is 14 residues long. V was trimmed by 1 base and J by 5 bases, leaving 9 bases between them. The CDR3 region is CASSLEGWHNEQFF. The CDR3 DNA is TGTGCCAGCAGCTTAGAGGGGTGGCACAATGAGCAGTTCTTC. Based on the CDR3 plus reference TRBV7-8 and TRBJ2-1, the full variable domain is GAGVSQSPRYKVAKRGQDVALRCDPISGHVSLFWYQQALGQGPEFLTYFQNEAQLDKSGLPSDRFFAERPEGSVSTLKIQRTQQEDSAVYLCASSLEGWHNEQFFGPGTRLTVL.

There are a few counts of this clonotype. The junction and the germline gene differ at one end; a read error may be behind it. The gene calls are TRBV28 and TRBJ2-1; D is uncertain. Germline V gene lookup returns CDR1 MDHEN and CDR2 SYDVKM. The CDR3 extends over 13 amino acids. The CDR3 here is CASSLQGVNEQLF. DNA for the CDR3: TGTGCCAGCAGTTTACAAGGCGTCAATGAGCAGCTCTTC. The full variable domain, with the rest looked up from reference TRBV28 and TRBJ2-1, is DVKVTQSSRYLVKRTGEKVFLECVQDMDHENMFWYRQDPGLGLRLIYFSYDVKMKEKGDIPEGYSVSREKKERFSLILESASTNQTSMYLCASSLQGVNEQLFGPGTRLTVL.

Concerning this clonotype: No conserved phenylalanine or tryptophan ends this CDR3, so it is likely a read error. The limits of the CDR3 on the DNA are not certain, so only TCRdb's listed CDR3 is given. V is TRBV3-1 and J is TRBJ2-7; no check of the table's D call, TRBD1, against the DNA was made. The germline V gene encodes CDR1 LGHDT and CDR2 YNNKEL (reference sequence). The CDR3 is 8 residues long, ends included. This CDR3 reads CASSAGGL.

This clonotype was counted at least ten times. The chain employs TRBV29-1 and TRBJ1-1; a possible D gene is TRBD1 (6 bases). The CDR3 has 14 amino acids. Germline assignment: CDR1 SQVTM and CDR2 ANQGSEA. Trimming left V 5 bases short and J 4 bases short, with 17 bases between. The CDR3 loop is CSVWRTVQGTEAFF. The CDR3 nucleotides are TGCAGCGTTTGGAGGACAGTTCAAGGCACTGAAGCTTTCTTT.

This clonotype was picked up many times. This chain connects TRBV5-1 to TRBJ2-7; tentative D call: TRBD2 (5 bases). Trimming shortened V by 5 bases and J by 5 bases, and 11 bases separated the two germline ends. Germline-derived CDR1 and CDR2 are SGHRS and YFSETQ. The CDR3 sequence is 12 residues long. CDR3 loop: CASSSAGDEQYF. The CDR3 DNA reads as TGCGCCAGCAGTTCCGCGGGCGACGAGCAGTACTTC. The full variable domain, rest sourced from reference TRBV5-1 and TRBJ2-7, is KAGVTQTPRYLIKTRGQQVTLSCSPISGHRSVSWYQQTPGQGLQFLFEYFSETQRNKGNFPGRFSGRQFSNSRSEMNVSTLELGDSALYLCASSSAGDEQYFGPGTRLTVT.

Regarding this clonotype: A read error is the likely source, as a far larger clone sits one nucleotide away. The chain is built from TRBV7-9 and TRBJ2-5; 9 bases line up with TRBD2. This CDR3 has 16 amino acids. V shed 5 bases and J 1 base; nucleotides not matched to a gene: 8. Germline loops: CDR1 SEHNR, CDR2 FQNEAQ (reference sequence). The CDR3 is CASSRAGLARQETQYF. The CDR3 DNA is TGTGCCAGCAGCCGGGCCGGACTAGCGCGCCAAGAGACCCAGTACTTC.

This clonotype was seen only a few times. The V gene is TRBV11-2, the J gene TRBJ2-5; 11 bases align to TRBD2. The trim removed 5 bases at V and 5 bases at J, leaving 10 bases unmatched. Per germline, CDR1 SGHAT and CDR2 FQNNGV. The CDR3 loop spans 16 amino acids. In nucleotides, the CDR3 is TGTGCCAGCAGCCCCCAACTAGCGGGAGCGGCGGAGACCCAGTACTTC. This codes for CASSPQLAGAAETQYF.

This chain connects TRBV20-1 to TRBJ2-2; D gene uncertain. Trimming took 0 bases from V and 3 from J, leaving 17 bases between them. This CDR3 is 17 amino acids long. The germline V gene has CDR1 DFQATT and CDR2 SNEGSKA (reference sequence). Written as DNA, the CDR3 is TGCAGTGCTAGAGATCCCACTGCCGGCGGTGACACCGGGGAGCTGTTTTTT. Its translation is CSARDPTAGGDTGELFF.

This clonotype was counted between two and nine times. A read error likely explains this, since a far larger clone differs by one base. The rearrangement links TRBV6-1 to TRBJ1-1, with a weak D call TRBD1 (5 bases). CDR1 MNHNS and CDR2 SASEGT come from the germline V gene. The CDR3 loop spans 13 amino acids. The CDR3 DNA reads TGTGCCAGCAGTCCGGGGCCTAACACTGAAGCTTCCTTT. Its protein is CASSPGPNTEASF.

There are many counts of this clonotype. J is TRBJ2-3 and V is TRBV2, with D hard to call. Germline V gene sequence: CDR1 SNHLY, CDR2 FYNNEI. Between the trimmed V and J ends, which lost 1 base and 4 bases, there was a span of 18 bases. CDR3 length: 17 residues. The CDR3 sequence is CASSEDRAPPRADTQYF. Written as DNA, the CDR3 is TGTGCCAGCAGTGAAGATAGGGCTCCGCCCCGAGCAGATACGCAGTATTTT. Full variable domain (outside the CDR3, taken from reference TRBV2 and TRBJ2-3): EPEVTQTPSHQVTQMGQEVILRCVPISNHLYFYWYRQILGQKVEFLVSFYNNEISEKSEIFDDQFSVERPDGSNFTLKIRSTKLEDSAMYFCASSEDRAPPRADTQYFGPGTRLTVL.